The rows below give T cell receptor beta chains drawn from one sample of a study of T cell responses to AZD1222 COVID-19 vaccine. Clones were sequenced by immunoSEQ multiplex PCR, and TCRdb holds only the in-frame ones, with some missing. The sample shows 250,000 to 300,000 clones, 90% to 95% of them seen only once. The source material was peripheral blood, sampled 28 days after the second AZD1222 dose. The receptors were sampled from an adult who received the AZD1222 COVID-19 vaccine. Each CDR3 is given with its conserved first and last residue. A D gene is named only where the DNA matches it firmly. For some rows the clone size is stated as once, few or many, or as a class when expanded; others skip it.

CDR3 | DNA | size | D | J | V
CASSAAGQGYSNYGYTF | TGTGCCAGCAGTGCCGCGGGACAGGGATACTCTAACTATGGCTACACCTTC | NA | TRBD1 | TRBJ1-2 | TRBV2
CASSEFSRSGSNQPQHF | TGTGCCAGCAGTGAATTTTCCAGGTCGGGGAGCAATCAGCCCCAGCATTTT | NA | NA | TRBJ1-5 | TRBV6-1
CASSYSGGDILEQYF | TGCGCCAGCAGCTATAGCGGGGGGGACATTCTGGAGCAGTACTTC | NA | TRBD2 | TRBJ2-7 | TRBV5-1
CASLRTANTEAFF | TGTGCCAGCTTACGGACAGCGAACACTGAAGCTTTCTTT | NA | NA | TRBJ1-1 | TRBV18
CASSLEENTEAFF | TGTGCCAGCAGCTTAGAGGAGAACACTGAAGCTTTCTTT | NA | NA | TRBJ1-1 | TRBV11-1
CASSLLAGSSYEQYF | TGTGCCAGCAGCTTACTAGCGGGAAGCTCCTACGAGCAGTACTTC | NA | TRBD2 | TRBJ2-7 | TRBV7-3
CASSLPPTANTEAFF | TGTGCCAGCAGCTTGCCCCCTACAGCGAACACTGAAGCTTTCTTT | NA | NA | TRBJ1-1 | TRBV7-2
CASSRGGPSNEQFF | TGTGCCAGCAGCCGCGGGGGGCCTAGTAATGAGCAGTTCTTC | NA | TRBD2 | TRBJ2-1 | TRBV4-2
CAWSFFRDSNEKLFF | TGTGCCTGGAGTTTCTTCCGGGACAGTAATGAAAAACTGTTTTTT | NA | TRBD1 | TRBJ1-4 | TRBV30
CATSDHNRGRNQPQHF | TGTGCCACCAGTGACCATAACAGGGGCCGGAATCAGCCCCAGCATTTT | once | TRBD1 | TRBJ1-5 | TRBV24-1
CASSTGQGSSPLHF | TGTGCCAGCAGTACAGGACAGGGGTCCTCACCCCTCCACTTT | NA | TRBD1 | TRBJ1-6 | TRBV27
CASSRRTSGMNTGELFF | TGTGCCAGCAGCCGTCGAACTAGCGGGATGAACACCGGGGAGCTGTTTTTT | NA | TRBD2 | TRBJ2-2 | TRBV28
CASSRQGEGGSQYF | TGTGCCAGCAGCCGACAGGGAGAAGGGGGCTCGCAGTATTTT | NA | TRBD1 | TRBJ2-3 | TRBV7-3
CASNYRRGDTEAFF | TGTGCCAGCAATTACAGGCGAGGGGACACTGAAGCTTTCTTT | NA | NA | TRBJ1-1 | TRBV3-1/TRBV3-2
CASNSPRTGGEEAFF | TGTGCCAGCAATTCCCCAAGGACAGGGGGAGAGGAGGCTTTCTTT | NA | TRBD1 | TRBJ1-1 | TRBV28
CASSLIAGPTGELFF | TGTGCCAGCAGCTTGATAGCCGGACCCACCGGGGAGCTGTTTTTT | NA | NA | TRBJ2-2 | TRBV5-5
CASSPPDEYEQYF | TGTGCCAGCTCACCACCGGACGAGTACGAGCAGTACTTC | NA | NA | TRBJ2-7 | TRBV18
CSVEPGTGSSYNEQFF | TGCAGCGTTGAACCCGGGACGGGGAGCTCCTACAATGAGCAGTTCTTC | NA | NA | TRBJ2-1 | TRBV29-1
CASALDSSNTEAFF | TGTGCTAGTGCCCTGGACTCCTCGAACACTGAAGCTTTCTTT | NA | NA | TRBJ1-1 | TRBV12-5
CASSLRISNGGELFF | TGTGCCAGCAGTCTCCGGATCTCAAACGGCGGGGAGCTGTTTTTT | NA | NA | TRBJ2-2 | TRBV27
CASSFFPGTGFYEQYF | TGTGCCAGCAGTTTCTTTCCCGGGACAGGGTTCTACGAGCAGTACTTC | NA | TRBD1 | TRBJ2-7 | TRBV28
CASSDSGGRNEQFF | TGTGCCAGCAGTGACTCTGGCGGGAGGAATGAGCAGTTCTTC | NA | TRBD2 | TRBJ2-1 | TRBV6-4
CASSLKAGTEAFF | TGTGCCAGCAGCTTAAAGGCGGGCACTGAAGCTTTCTTT | few | NA | TRBJ1-1 | TRBV7-2
CASSPHWGSNEKLFF | TGTGCCAGCAGCCCGCATTGGGGGAGCAATGAAAAACTGTTTTTT | NA | NA | TRBJ1-4 | TRBV9
CASSLGAQGLHF | TGCGCCAGCAGCTTGGGGGCCCAGGGGCTACATTTT | NA | NA | TRBJ2-3 | TRBV5-1
CASSETGGGYEQYF | TGTGCCAGCAGTGAGACAGGAGGGGGCTACGAGCAGTACTTC | NA | NA | TRBJ2-7 | TRBV6-1
CSVGLRGSVNTEAFF | TGCAGCGTTGGTCTGAGGGGCAGCGTGAACACTGAAGCTTTCTTT | NA | NA | TRBJ1-1 | TRBV29-1
CASSTDRYGYTF | TGTGCCAGCAGTACCGACAGGTATGGCTACACCTTC | NA | NA | TRBJ1-2 | TRBV2
CASSFGSHLGANVLTF | TGTGCCAGCAGCTTTGGGTCCCACCTCGGGGCCAACGTCCTGACTTTC | NA | NA | TRBJ2-6 | TRBV7-2
CASSPKTTSGTGERMWKLFF | TGTGCCAGCAGCCCTAAGACTACCTCCGGGACAGGGGAGAGAATGTGGAAACTGTTTTTT | NA | TRBD1 | TRBJ1-4 | TRBV14
CASSVSGTVNSPLHF | TGTGCCAGCAGCGTCTCCGGGACAGTGAATTCACCCCTCCACTTT | NA | TRBD1 | TRBJ1-6 | TRBV9
CASSSFRGYTEAFF | TGTGCCAGCAGCTCATTCAGGGGGTACACTGAAGCTTTCTTT | NA | TRBD1 | TRBJ1-1 | TRBV7-2
CSVVGFLGGYTF | TGCAGCGTCGTGGGGTTTTTGGGTGGCTACACCTTC | NA | NA | TRBJ1-2 | TRBV29-1
CASSVDRAGGWNIQYF | TGTGCCAGCAGCGTGGATAGAGCGGGAGGTTGGAACATTCAGTACTTC | NA | TRBD2 | TRBJ2-4 | TRBV7-9
CATMGSPGTEAFF | TGCGCCACAATGGGAAGCCCGGGCACTGAAGCTTTCTTT | NA | NA | TRBJ1-1 | TRBV10-2
CASSLPGQGSYEQYF | TGTGCCAGCAGTTTGCCGGGACAGGGCTCCTACGAGCAGTACTTC | NA | TRBD1 | TRBJ2-7 | TRBV28
CASSQAGTSGSNEQFF | TGTGCCAGCAGCCAGGCCGGGACTAGCGGGAGCAATGAGCAGTTCTTC | NA | TRBD2 | TRBJ2-1 | TRBV3-1/TRBV3-2
CASSVKPGLSKGGVNEQFF | TGTGCCAGCAGCGTCAAACCGGGACTTAGCAAAGGGGGTGTCAATGAGCAGTTCTTC | NA | NA | TRBJ2-1 | TRBV9
CASSTRTGAEAFF | TGTGCCAGCAGCACACGGACGGGGGCTGAAGCTTTCTTT | NA | NA | TRBJ1-1 | TRBV14
CASSQNAGGEKLFF | TGTGCCAGCAGCCAAAATGCGGGAGGGGAAAAACTGTTTTTT | once | NA | TRBJ1-4 | TRBV14
CASSLAGNQPQHF | TGTGCCAGCAGCCTGGCAGGGAATCAGCCCCAGCATTTT | few | NA | TRBJ1-5 | TRBV3-1/TRBV3-2
CASSRQGRRDTEAFF | TGCGCCAGCAGTCGACAGGGGAGGAGGGACACTGAAGCTTTCTTT | NA | TRBD1 | TRBJ1-1 | TRBV5-1
CASSPGQGFGGELFF | TGTGCCAGCAGCCCGGGACAGGGCTTTGGCGGGGAGCTGTTTTTT | NA | TRBD1 | TRBJ2-2 | TRBV3-1/TRBV3-2
CASSLGGNSYGYTF | TGTGCCAGCAGCTTGGGAGGGAATAGCTATGGCTACACCTTC | NA | NA | TRBJ1-2 | TRBV7-9
CASTGPHTGELFF | TGTGCCAGCACTGGTCCACACACCGGGGAGCTGTTTTTT | NA | NA | TRBJ2-2 | TRBV25-1
CASSSTGGGYGYTF | TGTGCCAGCAGTTCCACGGGGGGAGGCTATGGCTACACCTTC | NA | NA | TRBJ1-2 | TRBV6-5
CASSLPQGGGYGYTF | TGTGCCAGCAGCTTGCCCCAGGGAGGGGGATATGGCTACACCTTC | NA | NA | TRBJ1-2 | TRBV5-4
CASSKGATGVDTQYF | TGTGCCAGCAGCAAAGGGGCGACAGGGGTTGATACGCAGTATTTT | NA | NA | TRBJ2-3 | TRBV21-1
CASSIDRGTDTQYF | TGTGCCAGTAGTATTGACAGGGGAACAGATACGCAGTATTTT | NA | TRBD1 | TRBJ2-3 | TRBV19
CASSQEGQPQHF | TGTGCCAGCAGCCAAGAGGGTCAGCCCCAGCATTTT | NA | NA | TRBJ1-5 | TRBV4-2
CASSQYEGTGELFF | TGTGCCAGCAGCCAATACGAGGGCACCGGGGAGCTGTTTTTT | NA | NA | TRBJ2-2 | TRBV14
CASSFIPGHGNGELFF | TGTGCCAGCAGTTTCATCCCAGGGCACGGGAACGGGGAGCTGTTTTTT | NA | NA | TRBJ2-2 | TRBV27